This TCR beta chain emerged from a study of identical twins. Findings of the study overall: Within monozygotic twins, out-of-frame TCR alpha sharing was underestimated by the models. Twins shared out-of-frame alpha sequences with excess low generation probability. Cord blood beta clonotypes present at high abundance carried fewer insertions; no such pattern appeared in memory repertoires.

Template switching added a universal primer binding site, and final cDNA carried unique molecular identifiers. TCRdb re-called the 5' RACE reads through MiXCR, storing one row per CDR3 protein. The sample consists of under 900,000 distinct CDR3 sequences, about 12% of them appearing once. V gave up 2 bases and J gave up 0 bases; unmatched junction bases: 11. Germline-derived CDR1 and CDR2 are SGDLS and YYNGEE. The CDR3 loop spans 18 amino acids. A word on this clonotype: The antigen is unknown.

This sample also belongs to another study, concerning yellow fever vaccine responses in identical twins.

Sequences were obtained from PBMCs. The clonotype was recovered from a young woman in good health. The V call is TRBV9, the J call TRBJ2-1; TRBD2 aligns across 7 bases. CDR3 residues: CASSVASGTVSSYNEQFF. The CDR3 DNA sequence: TGTGCCAGCAGCGTGGCTAGCGGAACCGTAAGCTCCTACAATGAGCAGTTCTTC. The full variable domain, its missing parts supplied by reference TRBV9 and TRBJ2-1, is DSGVTQTPKHLITATGQRVTLRCSPRSGDLSVYWYQQSLDQGLQFLIQYYNGEERAKGNILERFSAQQFPDLHSELNLSSLELGDSALYFCASSVASGTVSSYNEQFFGPGTRLTVL.